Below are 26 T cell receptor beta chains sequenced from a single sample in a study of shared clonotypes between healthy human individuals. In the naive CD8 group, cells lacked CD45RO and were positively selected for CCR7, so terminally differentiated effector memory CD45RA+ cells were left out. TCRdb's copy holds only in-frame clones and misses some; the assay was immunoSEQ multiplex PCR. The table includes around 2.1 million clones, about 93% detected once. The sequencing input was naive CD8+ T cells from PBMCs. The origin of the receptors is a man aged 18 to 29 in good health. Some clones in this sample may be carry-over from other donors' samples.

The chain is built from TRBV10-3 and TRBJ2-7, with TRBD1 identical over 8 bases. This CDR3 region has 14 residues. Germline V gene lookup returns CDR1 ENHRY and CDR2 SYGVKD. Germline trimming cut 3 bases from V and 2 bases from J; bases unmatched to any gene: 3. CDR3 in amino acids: CAISEVDRAYEQYF. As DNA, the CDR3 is TGTGCCATCAGTGAAGTGGACAGGGCCTACGAGCAGTACTTC.

The DNA for the CDR3 is TGTGCCAGCAGTGAAGGCTTGAGCGGAGACTACAATGAGCAGTTCTTC. Protein sequence: CASSEGLSGDYNEQFF. The chain employs TRBV2 and TRBJ2-1, with D possibly matching TRBD2 (5 bases). Trimming cost V 1 base and J 3 bases, with 13 bases left between them. This CDR3 is 16 amino acids long. CDR1 and CDR2 from the germline V gene are SNHLY and FYNNEI.

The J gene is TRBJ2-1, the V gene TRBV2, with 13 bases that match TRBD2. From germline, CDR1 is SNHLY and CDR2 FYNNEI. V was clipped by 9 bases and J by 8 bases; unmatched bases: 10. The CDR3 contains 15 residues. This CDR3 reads CARRLAGGGVHEQFF. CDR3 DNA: TGTGCCAGACGACTAGCGGGAGGTGGGGTCCATGAGCAGTTCTTC.

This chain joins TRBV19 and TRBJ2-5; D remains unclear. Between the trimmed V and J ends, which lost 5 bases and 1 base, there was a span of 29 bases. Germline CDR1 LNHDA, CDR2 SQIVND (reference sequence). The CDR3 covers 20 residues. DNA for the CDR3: TGTGCCAGTAGTTTCCATTTGGGCTCGGCAGCCATTGACCTCCAAGAGACCCAGTACTTC. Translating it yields CASSFHLGSAAIDLQETQYF.

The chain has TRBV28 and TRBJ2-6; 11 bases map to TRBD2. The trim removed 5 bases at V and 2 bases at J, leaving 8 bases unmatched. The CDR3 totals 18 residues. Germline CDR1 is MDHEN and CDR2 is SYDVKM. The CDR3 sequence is CASSPRLAGGPGANVLTF. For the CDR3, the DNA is TGTGCCAGCAGTCCCCGTCTAGCGGGAGGACCTGGGGCCAACGTCCTGACTTTC.

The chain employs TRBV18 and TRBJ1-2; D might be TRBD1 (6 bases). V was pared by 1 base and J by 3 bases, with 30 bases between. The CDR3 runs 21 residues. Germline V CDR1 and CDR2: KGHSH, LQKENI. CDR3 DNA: TGTGCCAGCTCACCACTAATCTTCCCGGGACAACCCCCAACGGAGGACTATGGCTACACCTTC. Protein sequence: CASSPLIFPGQPPTEDYGYTF. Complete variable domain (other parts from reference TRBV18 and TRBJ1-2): NAGVMQNPRHLVRRRGQEARLRCSPMKGHSHVYWYRQLPEEGLKFMVYLQKENIIDESGMPKERFSAEFPKEGPSILRIQQVVRGDSAAYFCASSPLIFPGQPPTEDYGYTFGSGTRLTVV.

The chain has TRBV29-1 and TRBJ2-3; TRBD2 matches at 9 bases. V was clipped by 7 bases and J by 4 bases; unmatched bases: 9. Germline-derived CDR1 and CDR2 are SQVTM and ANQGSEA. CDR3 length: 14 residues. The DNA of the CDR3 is TGCAGCGCCCTACCCGCGGGAGGGCCAGATACGCAGTATTTT. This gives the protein CSALPAGGPDTQYF.

The CDR3 DNA is TGTGCCAGCAGTTTGTGGCCGGGAAGCTCCTACGAGCAGTACTTC. It specifies CASSLWPGSSYEQYF. This chain uses TRBV27 with TRBJ2-7; D might be TRBD2 (5 bases). CDR1 MNHEY and CDR2 SMNVEV come from the germline V gene (reference sequence). V was clipped by 3 bases and J by 0 bases, with 12 bases between them. This CDR3 contains 15 residues.

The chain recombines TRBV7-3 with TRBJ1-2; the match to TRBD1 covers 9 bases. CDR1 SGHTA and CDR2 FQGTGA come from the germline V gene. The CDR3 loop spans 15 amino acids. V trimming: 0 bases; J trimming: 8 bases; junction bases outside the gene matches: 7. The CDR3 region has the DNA TGTGCCAGCAGCTTAACCCCCGGACAGGGGAAGGGCTACACCTTC. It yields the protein CASSLTPGQGKGYTF.

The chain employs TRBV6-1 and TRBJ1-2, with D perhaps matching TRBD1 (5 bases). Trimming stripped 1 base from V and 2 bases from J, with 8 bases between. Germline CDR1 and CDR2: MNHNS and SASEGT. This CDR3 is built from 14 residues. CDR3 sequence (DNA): TGTGCCAGCAGTGAAGGACCAGGGAACTATGGCTACACCTTC. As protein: CASSEGPGNYGYTF.

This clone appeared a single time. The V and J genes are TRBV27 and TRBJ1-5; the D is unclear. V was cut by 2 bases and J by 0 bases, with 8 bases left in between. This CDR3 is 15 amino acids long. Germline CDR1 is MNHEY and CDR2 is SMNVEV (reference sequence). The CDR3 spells CASSLTVDSNQPQHF. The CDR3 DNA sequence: TGTGCCAGCAGTTTAACAGTTGATAGCAATCAGCCCCAGCATTTT.

The CDR3 reads CASSVVGERAYNEQFF. The DNA for the CDR3 is TGTGCCAGCAGCGTAGTAGGTGAGAGGGCCTACAATGAGCAGTTCTTC. The chain has TRBV9 and TRBJ2-1, with TRBD2 as a possible D gene (5 bases). The germline V gene encodes CDR1 SGDLS and CDR2 YYNGEE. The CDR3 is 16 residues long. V was shortened by 0 bases and J by 2 bases, with 12 bases between the two germline ends.

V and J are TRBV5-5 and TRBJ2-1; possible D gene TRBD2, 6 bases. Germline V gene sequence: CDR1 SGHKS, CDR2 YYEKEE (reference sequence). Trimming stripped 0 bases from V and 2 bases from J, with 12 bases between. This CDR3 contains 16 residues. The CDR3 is CASSLGGRLPYNEQFF. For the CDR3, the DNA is TGTGCCAGCAGCTTGGGAGGGAGGCTCCCCTACAATGAGCAGTTCTTC. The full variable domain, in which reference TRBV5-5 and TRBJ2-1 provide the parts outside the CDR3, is DAGVTQSPTHLIKTRGQQVTLRCSPISGHKSVSWYQQVLGQGPQFIFQYYEKEERGRGNFPDRFSARQFPNYSSELNVNALLLGDSALYLCASSLGGRLPYNEQFFGPGTRLTVL.

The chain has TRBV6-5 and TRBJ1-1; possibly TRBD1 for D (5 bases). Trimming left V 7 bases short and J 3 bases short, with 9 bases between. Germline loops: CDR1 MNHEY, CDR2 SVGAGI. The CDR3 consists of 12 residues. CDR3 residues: CASIGADTEAFF. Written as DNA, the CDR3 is TGTGCCAGCATTGGGGCTGACACTGAAGCTTTCTTT.

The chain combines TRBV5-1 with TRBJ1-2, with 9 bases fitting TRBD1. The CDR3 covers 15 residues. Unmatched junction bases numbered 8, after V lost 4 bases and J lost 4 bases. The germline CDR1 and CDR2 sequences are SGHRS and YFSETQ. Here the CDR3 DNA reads TGCGCCAGCAGCACCCTGACAGGGGGTGCCTATGGCTACACCTTC. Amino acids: CASSTLTGGAYGYTF.

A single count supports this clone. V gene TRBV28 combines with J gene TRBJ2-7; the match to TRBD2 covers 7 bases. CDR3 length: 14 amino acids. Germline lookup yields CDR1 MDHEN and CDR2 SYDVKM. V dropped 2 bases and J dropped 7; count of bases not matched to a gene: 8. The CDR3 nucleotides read TGTGCCAGCAGTTTAGCGGGAGCCAGCTGGGAGCAGTACTTC. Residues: CASSLAGASWEQYF.

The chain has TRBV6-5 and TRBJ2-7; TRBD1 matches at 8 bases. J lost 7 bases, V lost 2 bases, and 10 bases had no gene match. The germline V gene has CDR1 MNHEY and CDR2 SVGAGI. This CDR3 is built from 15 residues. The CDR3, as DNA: TGTGCCAGCAGTTACCGGTCAGGGGGCGGGTTAGAGCAGTACTTC. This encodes CASSYRSGGGLEQYF.

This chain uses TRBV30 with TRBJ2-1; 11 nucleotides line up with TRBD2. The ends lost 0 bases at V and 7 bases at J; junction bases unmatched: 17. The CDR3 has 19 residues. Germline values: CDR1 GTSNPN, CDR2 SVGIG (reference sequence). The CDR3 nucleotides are TGTGCCTGGAGTGTACCCCCCAGGCTAGCGGGAGGAGTGAGAAATGAGCAGTTCTTC. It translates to CAWSVPPRLAGGVRNEQFF.

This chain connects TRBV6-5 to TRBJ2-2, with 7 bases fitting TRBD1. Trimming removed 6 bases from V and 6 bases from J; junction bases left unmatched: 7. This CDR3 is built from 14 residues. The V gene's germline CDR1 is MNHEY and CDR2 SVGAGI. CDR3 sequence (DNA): TGTGCCAGCAGCCACGATCAGGGGGCCGGGGAGCTGTTTTTT. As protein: CASSHDQGAGELFF.

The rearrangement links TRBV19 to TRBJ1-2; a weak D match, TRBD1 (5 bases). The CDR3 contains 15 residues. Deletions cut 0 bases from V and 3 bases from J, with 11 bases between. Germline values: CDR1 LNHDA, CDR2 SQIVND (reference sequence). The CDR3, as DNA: TGTGCCAGTAGTATAGACCCCCTAGGGGACTATGGCTACACCTTC. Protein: CASSIDPLGDYGYTF.

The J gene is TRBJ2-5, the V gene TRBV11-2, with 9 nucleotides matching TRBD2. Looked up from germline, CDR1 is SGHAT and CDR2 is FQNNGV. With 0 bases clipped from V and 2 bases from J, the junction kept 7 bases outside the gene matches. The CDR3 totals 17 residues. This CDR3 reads CASSLDRAGGLQETQYF. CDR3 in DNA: TGTGCCAGCAGCTTAGATCGGGCGGGAGGGCTACAAGAGACCCAGTACTTC. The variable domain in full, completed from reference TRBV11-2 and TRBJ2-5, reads EAGVAQSPRYKIIEKRQSVAFWCNPISGHATLYWYQQILGQGPKLLIQFQNNGVVDDSQLPKDRFSAERLKGVDSTLKIQPAKLEDSAVYLCASSLDRAGGLQETQYFGPGTRLLVL.

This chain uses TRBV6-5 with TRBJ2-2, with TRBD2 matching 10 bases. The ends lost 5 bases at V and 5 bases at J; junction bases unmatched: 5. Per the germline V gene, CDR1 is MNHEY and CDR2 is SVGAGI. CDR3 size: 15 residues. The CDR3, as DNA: TGTGCCAGCAGTATTCTAGCGGGAGATACCGGGGAGCTGTTTTTT. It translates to CASSILAGDTGELFF.

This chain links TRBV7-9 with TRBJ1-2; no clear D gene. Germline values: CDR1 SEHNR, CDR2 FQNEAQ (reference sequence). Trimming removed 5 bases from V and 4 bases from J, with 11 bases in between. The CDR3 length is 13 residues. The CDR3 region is CASSPEKGYGYTF. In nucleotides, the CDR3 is TGTGCCAGCAGCCCCGAGAAGGGCTATGGCTACACCTTC.

In nucleotides, the CDR3 is TGTGCCAGTAGTATGATGTCCGTGGCAGATACGCAGTATTTT. This gives the protein CASSMMSVADTQYF. The J gene is TRBJ2-3, the V gene TRBV19; unclear D gene. Germline CDR1 and CDR2: LNHDA and SQIVND (reference sequence). Trimming removed 3 bases at V and 4 bases at J, with 11 bases between. CDR3 length equals 14 residues.

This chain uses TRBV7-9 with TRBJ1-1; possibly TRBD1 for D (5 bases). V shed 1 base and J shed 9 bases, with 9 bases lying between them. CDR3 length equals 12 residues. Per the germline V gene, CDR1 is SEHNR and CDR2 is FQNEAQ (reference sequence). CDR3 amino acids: CASSLGRGQAFF. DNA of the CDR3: TGTGCCAGCAGCTTAGGGCGGGGCCAAGCTTTCTTT. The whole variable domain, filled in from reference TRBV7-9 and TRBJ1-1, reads DTGVSQNPRHKITKRGQNVTFRCDPISEHNRLYWYRQTLGQGPEFLTYFQNEAQLEKSRLLSDRFSAERPKGSFSTLEIQRTEQGDSAMYLCASSLGRGQAFFGQGTRLTVV.

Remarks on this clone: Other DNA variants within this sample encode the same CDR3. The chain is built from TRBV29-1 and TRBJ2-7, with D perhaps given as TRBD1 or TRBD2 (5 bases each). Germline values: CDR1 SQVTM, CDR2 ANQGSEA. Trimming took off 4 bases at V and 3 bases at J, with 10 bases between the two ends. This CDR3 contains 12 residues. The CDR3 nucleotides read TGCAGCGTTGTGGGGGACCTCTACGAGCAGTACTTC. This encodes CSVVGDLYEQYF.